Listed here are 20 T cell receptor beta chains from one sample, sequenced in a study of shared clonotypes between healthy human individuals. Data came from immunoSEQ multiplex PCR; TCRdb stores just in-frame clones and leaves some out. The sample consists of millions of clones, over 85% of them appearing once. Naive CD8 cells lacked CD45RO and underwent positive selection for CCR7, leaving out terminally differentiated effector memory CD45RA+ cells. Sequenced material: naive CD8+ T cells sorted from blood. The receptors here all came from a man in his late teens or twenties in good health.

The CDR3, as DNA: TGTGCCAGCCACGTGCAAGGGGGCTCCACAGATACGCAGTATTTT. Translation: CASHVQGGSTDTQYF. This chain joins TRBV5-6 and TRBJ2-3; 7 bases fit TRBD1. The CDR3 extends over 15 amino acids. The germline V gene has CDR1 SGHDT and CDR2 YYEEEE. V lost 7 bases and J lost 2; bases outside the gene matches: 10.

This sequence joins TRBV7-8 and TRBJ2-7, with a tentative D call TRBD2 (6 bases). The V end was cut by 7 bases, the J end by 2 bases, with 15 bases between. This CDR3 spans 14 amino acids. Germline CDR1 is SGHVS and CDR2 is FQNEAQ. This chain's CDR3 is CASTQPGVTYEQYF. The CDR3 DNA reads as TGTGCCAGCACCCAACCGGGAGTAACCTACGAGCAGTACTTC.

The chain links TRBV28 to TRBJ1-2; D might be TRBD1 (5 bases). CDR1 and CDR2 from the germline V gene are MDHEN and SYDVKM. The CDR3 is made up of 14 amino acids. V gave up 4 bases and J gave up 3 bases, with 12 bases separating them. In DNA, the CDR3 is TGTGCCAGCAGTTGGCGGGGCTCTCACTATGGCTACACCTTC. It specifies CASSWRGSHYGYTF.

The CDR3 loop reads CASSFGGFPNTEAFF. The CDR3 coding sequence is TGTGCCAGCAGCTTCGGCGGGTTTCCGAACACTGAAGCTTTCTTT. J is TRBJ1-1 and V is TRBV27; D unresolved. The CDR3 is made up of 15 amino acids. Looked up from germline, CDR1 is MNHEY and CDR2 is SMNVEV (reference sequence). V shed 6 bases and J shed 1 base, with 15 bases lying between them.

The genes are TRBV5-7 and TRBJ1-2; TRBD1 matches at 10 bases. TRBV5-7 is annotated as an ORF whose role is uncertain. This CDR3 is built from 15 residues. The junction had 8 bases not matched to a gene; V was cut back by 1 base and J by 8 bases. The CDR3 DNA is TGTGCCAGCAGCTTGTGGGGCGGGACAGGGGACGGCTACACCTTC. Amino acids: CASSLWGGTGDGYTF.

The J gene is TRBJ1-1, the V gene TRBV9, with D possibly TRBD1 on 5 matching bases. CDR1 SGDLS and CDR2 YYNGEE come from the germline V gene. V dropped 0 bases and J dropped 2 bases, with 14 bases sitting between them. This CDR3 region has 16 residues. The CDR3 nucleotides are TGTGCCAGCAGCGTAGAATCCCAGGGCGGTAACACTGAAGCTTTCTTT. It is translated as CASSVESQGGNTEAFF.

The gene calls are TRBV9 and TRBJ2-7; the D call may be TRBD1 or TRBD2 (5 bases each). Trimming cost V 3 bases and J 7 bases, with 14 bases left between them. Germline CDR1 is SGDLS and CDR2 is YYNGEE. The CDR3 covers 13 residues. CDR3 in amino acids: CASSAATGGEQYF. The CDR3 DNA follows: TGTGCCAGCAGCGCGGCTACAGGAGGAGAGCAGTACTTC.

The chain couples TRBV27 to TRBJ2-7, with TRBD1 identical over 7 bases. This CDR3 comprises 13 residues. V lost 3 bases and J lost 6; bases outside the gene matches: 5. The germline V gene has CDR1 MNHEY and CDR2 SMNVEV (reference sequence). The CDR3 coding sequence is TGTGCCAGCAGTTTCCTACAGGGGTCCGAGCAGTACTTC. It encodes CASSFLQGSEQYF.

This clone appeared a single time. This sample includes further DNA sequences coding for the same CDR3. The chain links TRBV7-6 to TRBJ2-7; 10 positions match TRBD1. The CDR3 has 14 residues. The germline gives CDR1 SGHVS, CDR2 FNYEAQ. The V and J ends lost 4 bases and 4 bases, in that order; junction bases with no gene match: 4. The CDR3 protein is CASSSGQGSYEQYF. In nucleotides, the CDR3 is TGTGCCAGCAGCTCGGGACAGGGGTCTTACGAGCAGTACTTC.

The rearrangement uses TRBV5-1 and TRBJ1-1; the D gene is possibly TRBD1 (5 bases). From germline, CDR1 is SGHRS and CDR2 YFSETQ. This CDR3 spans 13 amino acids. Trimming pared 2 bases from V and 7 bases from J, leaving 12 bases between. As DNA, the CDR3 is TGCGCCAGCAGCTTTGGTACAGGAGTTGAAGCTTTCTTT. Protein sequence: CASSFGTGVEAFF. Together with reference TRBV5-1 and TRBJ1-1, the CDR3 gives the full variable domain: KAGVTQTPRYLIKTRGQQVTLSCSPISGHRSVSWYQQTPGQGLQFLFEYFSETQRNKGNFPGRFSGRQFSNSRSEMNVSTLELGDSALYLCASSFGTGVEAFFGQGTRLTVV.

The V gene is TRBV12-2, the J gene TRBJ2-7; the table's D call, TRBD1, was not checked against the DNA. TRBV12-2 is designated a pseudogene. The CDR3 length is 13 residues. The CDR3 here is CAETGDRRYEQYF. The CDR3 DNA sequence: TGTGCCGAGACCGGGGACAGGCGGTACGAGCAGTACTTC.

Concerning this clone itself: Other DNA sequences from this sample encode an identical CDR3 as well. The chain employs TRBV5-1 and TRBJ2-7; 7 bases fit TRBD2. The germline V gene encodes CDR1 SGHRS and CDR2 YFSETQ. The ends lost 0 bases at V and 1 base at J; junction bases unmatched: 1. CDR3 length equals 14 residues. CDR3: CASSLAGGSYEQYF. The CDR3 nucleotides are TGCGCCAGCAGCTTGGCGGGGGGTTCCTACGAGCAGTACTTC.

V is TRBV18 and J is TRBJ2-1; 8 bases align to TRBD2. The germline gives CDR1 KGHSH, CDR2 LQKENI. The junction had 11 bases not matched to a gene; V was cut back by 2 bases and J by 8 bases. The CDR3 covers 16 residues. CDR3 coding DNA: TGTGCCAGCTCACCAGAGAGCGGGAGCAGGTCGGATGAGCAGTTCTTC. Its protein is CASSPESGSRSDEQFF.

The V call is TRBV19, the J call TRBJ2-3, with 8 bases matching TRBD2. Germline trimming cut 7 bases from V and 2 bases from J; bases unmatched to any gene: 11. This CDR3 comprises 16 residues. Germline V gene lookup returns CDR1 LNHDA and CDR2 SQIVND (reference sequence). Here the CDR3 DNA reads TGTGCCAGTACCCTGACGAGCGGGAGCCCCACAGATACGCAGTATTTT. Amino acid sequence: CASTLTSGSPTDTQYF.

The CDR3 loop is CASSGGQGADTEAFF. CDR3 DNA sequence: TGTGCCAGCAGCGGAGGACAGGGGGCGGACACTGAAGCTTTCTTT. The chain employs TRBV7-9 and TRBJ1-1; 11 nucleotides match TRBD1. V was clipped by 5 bases and J by 3 bases; unmatched bases: 5. The CDR3 is 15 residues long. Germline lookup yields CDR1 SEHNR and CDR2 FQNEAQ (reference sequence).

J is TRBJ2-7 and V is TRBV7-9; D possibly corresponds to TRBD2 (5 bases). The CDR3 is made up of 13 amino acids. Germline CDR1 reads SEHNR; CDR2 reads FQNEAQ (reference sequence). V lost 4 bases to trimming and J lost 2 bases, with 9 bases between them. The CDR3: CASSSGDAYEQYF. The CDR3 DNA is TGTGCCAGCAGCTCCGGGGATGCCTACGAGCAGTACTTC.

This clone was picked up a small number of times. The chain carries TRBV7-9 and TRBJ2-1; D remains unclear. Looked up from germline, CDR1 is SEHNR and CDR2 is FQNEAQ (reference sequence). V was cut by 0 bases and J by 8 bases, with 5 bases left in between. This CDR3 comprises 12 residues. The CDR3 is CASSLAMDEQFF. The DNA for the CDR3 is TGTGCCAGCAGCTTAGCGATGGATGAGCAGTTCTTC.

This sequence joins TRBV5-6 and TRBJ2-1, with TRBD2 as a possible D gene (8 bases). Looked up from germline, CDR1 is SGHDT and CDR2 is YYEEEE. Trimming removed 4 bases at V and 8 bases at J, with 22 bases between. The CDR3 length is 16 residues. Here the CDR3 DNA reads TGTGCCAGCAGCCCATGGGACAGCCGGGAGGGCGATGAGCAGTTCTTC. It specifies CASSPWDSREGDEQFF.

The CDR3 here is CASWEVDYNEQFF. The CDR3 nucleotides are TGCGCCAGCTGGGAGGTGGACTACAATGAGCAGTTCTTC. The chain links TRBV10-2 to TRBJ2-1; maybe TRBD2 (6 bases). V was shortened by 8 bases and J by 3 bases, with 11 bases between the two germline ends. CDR3 length: 13 residues. Per the germline V gene, CDR1 is WSHSY and CDR2 is SAAADI.

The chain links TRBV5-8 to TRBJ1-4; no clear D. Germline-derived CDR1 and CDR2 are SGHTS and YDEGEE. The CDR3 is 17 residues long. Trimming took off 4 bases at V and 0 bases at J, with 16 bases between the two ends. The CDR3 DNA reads TGTGCCAGCAGCGCTCGAGGCACGGAGGCAACTAATGAAAAACTGTTTTTT. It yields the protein CASSARGTEATNEKLFF.